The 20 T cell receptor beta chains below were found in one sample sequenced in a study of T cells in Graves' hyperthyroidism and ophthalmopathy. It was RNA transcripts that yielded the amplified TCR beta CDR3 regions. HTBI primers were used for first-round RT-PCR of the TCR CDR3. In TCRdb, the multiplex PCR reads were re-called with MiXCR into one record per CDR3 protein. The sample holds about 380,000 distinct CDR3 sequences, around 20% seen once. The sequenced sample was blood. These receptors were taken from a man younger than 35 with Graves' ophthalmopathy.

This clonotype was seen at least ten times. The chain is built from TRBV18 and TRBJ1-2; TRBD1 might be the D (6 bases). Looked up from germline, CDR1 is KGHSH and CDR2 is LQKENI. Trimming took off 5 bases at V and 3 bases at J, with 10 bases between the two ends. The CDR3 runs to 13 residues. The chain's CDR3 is CASSEQGHYGYTF. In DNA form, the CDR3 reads TGTGCCAGCTCAGAACAGGGACACTATGGCTACACCTTC.

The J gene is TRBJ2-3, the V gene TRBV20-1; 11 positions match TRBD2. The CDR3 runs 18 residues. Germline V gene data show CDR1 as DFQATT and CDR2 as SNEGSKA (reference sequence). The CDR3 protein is CSVDLGTSGSRLSDTQYF. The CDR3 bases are TGCAGCGTTGATCTTGGTACTAGCGGGAGTCGGTTATCAGATACGCAGTATTTT.

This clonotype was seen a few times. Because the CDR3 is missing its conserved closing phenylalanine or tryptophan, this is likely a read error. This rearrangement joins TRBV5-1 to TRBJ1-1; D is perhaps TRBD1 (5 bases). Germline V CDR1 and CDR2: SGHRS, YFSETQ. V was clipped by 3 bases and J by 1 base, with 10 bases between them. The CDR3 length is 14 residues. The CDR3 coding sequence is TGCGCCAGCAGCTACTCGGGGGGGAACACTGAAGCTTTCCTT. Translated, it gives CASSYSGGNTEAFL.

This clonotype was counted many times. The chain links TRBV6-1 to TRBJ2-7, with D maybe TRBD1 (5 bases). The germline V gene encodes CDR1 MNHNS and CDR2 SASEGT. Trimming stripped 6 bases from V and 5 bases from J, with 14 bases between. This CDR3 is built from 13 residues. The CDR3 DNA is TGTGCCAGCAGACTCCGACAGACCAACGAGCAGTACTTC. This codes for CASRLRQTNEQYF.

The CDR3 spells CASSDLTGYTEAFF. The CDR3 DNA reads TGTGCCAGCAGCGATTTGACAGGGTACACTGAAGCTTTCTTT. The V gene is TRBV5-6, the J gene TRBJ1-1; 7 nucleotides line up with TRBD1. The CDR3 runs to 14 residues. Germline assignment: CDR1 SGHDT and CDR2 YYEEEE. Germline trimming cut 4 bases from V and 3 bases from J; bases unmatched to any gene: 6.

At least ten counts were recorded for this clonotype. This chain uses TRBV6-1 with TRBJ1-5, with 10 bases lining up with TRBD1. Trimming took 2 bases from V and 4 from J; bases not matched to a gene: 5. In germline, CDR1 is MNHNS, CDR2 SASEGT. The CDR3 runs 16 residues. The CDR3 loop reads CASSESGQGGNQPQHF. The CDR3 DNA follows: TGTGCCAGCAGTGAAAGCGGACAGGGGGGAAATCAGCCCCAGCATTTT.

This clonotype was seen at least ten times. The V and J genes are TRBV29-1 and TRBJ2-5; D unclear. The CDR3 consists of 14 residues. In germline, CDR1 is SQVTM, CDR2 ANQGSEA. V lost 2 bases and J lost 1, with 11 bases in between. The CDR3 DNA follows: TGCAGCGTTGAACCCAGTGGTATCCAAGAGACCCAGTACTTC. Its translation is CSVEPSGIQETQYF.

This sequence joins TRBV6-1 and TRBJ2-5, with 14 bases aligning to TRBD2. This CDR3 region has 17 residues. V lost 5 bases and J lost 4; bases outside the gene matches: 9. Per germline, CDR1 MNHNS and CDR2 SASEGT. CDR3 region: CASSTGLAGGRGETQYF. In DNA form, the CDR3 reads TGTGCCAGCAGTACCGGACTAGCGGGGGGAAGGGGAGAGACCCAGTACTTC.

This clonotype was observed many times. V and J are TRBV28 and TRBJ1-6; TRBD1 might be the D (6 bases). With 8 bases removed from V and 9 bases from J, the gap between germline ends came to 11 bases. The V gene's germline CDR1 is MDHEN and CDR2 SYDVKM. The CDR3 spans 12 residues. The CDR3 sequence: CASGGGSSPLHF. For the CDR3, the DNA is TGTGCCAGCGGGGGGGGCTCTTCACCCCTCCACTTT.

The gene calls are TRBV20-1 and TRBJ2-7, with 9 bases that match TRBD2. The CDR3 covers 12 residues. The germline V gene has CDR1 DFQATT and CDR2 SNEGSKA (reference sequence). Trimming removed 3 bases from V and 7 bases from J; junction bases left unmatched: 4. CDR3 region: CSARGTSREQYF. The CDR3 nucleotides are TGCAGTGCTAGGGGGACTAGCAGGGAGCAGTACTTC.

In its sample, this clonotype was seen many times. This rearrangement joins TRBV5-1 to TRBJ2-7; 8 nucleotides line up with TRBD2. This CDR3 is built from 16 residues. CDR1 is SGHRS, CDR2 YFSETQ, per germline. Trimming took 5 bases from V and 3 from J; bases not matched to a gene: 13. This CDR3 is CASSLPYGGANYEQYF. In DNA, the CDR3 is TGCGCCAGCAGTCTTCCTTACGGGGGGGCCAACTACGAGCAGTACTTC.

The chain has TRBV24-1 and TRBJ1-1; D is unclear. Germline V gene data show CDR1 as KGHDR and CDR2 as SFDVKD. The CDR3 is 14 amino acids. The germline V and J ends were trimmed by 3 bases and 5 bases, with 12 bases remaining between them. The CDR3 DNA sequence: TGTGCCACCAGTGATAAGAAGGGTAATACTGAAGCTTTCTTT. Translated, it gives CATSDKKGNTEAFF.

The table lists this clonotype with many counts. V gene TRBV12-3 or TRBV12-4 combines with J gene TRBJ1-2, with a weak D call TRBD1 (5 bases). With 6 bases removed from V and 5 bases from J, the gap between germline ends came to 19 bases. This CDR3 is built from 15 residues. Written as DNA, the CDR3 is TGTGCCAGCAGCCCCCGAGAAGGGGAGCGGTATGGCTACACCTTC. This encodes CASSPREGERYGYTF.

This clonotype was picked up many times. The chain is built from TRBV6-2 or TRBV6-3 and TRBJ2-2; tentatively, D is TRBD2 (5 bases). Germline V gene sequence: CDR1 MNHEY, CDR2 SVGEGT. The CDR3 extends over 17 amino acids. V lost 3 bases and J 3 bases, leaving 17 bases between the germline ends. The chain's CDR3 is CASSYAPLVPDTGELFF. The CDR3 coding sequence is TGTGCCAGCAGTTATGCCCCACTAGTACCGGACACCGGGGAGCTGTTTTTT.

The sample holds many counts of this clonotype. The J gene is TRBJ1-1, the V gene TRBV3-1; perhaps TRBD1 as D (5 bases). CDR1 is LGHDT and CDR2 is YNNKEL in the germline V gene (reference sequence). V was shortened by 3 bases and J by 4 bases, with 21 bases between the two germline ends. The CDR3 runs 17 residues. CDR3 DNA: TGTGCCAGCAGCCAGGCACCGGGACGCAGGCCGACCACTGAAGCTTTCTTT. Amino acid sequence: CASSQAPGRRPTTEAFF.

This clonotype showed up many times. Here the CDR3 DNA reads TGTGCCAGCAGTCCCTGGACAAAGAGCTCCTACGAGCAGTACTTC. This encodes CASSPWTKSSYEQYF. The genes are TRBV28 and TRBJ2-7, with D possibly matching TRBD1 (5 bases). The V and J ends lost 5 bases and 0 bases respectively, with 14 bases between them. The germline gives CDR1 MDHEN, CDR2 SYDVKM. CDR3 length: 15 amino acids. The entire variable domain, with the rest obtained from reference TRBV28 and TRBJ2-7, is as follows: DVKVTQSSRYLVKRTGEKVFLECVQDMDHENMFWYRQDPGLGLRLIYFSYDVKMKEKGDIPEGYSVSREKKERFSLILESASTNQTSMYLCASSPWTKSSYEQYFGPGTRLTVT.

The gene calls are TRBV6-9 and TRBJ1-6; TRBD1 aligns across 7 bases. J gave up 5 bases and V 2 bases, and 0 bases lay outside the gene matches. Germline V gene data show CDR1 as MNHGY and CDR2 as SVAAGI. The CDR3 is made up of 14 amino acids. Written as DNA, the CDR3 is TGTGCCAGCAGTTATGGGACAGATAATTCACCCCTCCACTTT. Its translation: CASSYGTDNSPLHF.

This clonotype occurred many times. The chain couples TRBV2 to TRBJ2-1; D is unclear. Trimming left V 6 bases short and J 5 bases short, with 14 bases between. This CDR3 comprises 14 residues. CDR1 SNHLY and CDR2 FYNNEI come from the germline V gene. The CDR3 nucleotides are TGTGCCAGCAGAGCTACCGGACCCCACAATGAGCAGTTCTTC. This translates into CASRATGPHNEQFF.

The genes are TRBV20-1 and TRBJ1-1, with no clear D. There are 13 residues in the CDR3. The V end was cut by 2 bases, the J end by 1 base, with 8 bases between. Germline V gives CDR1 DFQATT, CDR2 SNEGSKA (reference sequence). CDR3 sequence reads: CSARNVANTEAFF. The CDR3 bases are TGCAGTGCTAGAAATGTGGCGAACACTGAAGCTTTCTTT.

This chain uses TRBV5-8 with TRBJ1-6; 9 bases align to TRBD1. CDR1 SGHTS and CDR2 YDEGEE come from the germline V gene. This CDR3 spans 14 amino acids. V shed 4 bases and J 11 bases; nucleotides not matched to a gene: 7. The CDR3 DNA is TGTGCCAGCAGCGTGGACAGGGGAGGGCCACCCCTCCACTTT. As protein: CASSVDRGGPPLHF.